The clone carrying this T cell receptor beta chain was counted once. No antigen is known for it. The PCR used 60 Vbeta and 13 Jbeta primers. Profiling relied on immunoSEQ multiplex PCR, and the TCRdb table lists in-frame clones only, not all of them. The sample carries some 190,000 clones, 76% recorded once. From germline, CDR1 is MNHEY and CDR2 SMNVEV (reference sequence). CDR3 length equals 13 residues. V lost 8 bases to trimming and J lost 1 base; unmatched junction nucleotides: 4. These data originate in a study of cytomegalovirus exposure and HLA in healthy donors. Points from the study as a whole: Listed as cytomegalovirus-associated were 150 to 200 TCR beta chains. Presence/absence analyses supposed approximately even sequencing depth among donors. From TCR beta sequences, most subjects' HLA-A and HLA-B alleles were reportedly predicted accurately. HLA allele associations emerged for about 18,000 TCR beta sequences in a later analysis, at 0.05 false discovery rate.

The receptor was derived from a man between 18 and 29 years old in good health and CMV-seronegative. The sequenced sample consisted of PBMCs. V and J are TRBV27 and TRBJ1-2, with TRBD1 identical over 7 bases. CDR3 nucleotides: TGTGCCAGCCTAGGACAGGATAACTATGGCTACACCTTC. Residues: CASLGQDNYGYTF.